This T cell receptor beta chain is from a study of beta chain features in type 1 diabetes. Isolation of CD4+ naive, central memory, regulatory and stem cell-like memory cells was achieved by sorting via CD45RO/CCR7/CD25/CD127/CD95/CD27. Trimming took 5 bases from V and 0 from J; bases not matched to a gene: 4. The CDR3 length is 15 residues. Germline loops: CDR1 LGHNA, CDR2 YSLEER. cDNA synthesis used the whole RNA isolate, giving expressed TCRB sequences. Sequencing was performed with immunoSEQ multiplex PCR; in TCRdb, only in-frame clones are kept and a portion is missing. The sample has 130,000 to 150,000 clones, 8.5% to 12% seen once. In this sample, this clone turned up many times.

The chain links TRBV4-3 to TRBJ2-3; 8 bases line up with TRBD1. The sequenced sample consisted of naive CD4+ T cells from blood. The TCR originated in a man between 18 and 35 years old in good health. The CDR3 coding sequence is TGCGCCAGCAGCACCCGACAGGGGAGCACAGATACGCAGTATTTT. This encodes CASSTRQGSTDTQYF.